This T cell receptor beta chain is drawn from a study of OX40 agonist ivuxolimab in advanced cancers. V shed 3 bases and J shed 5 bases, with 11 bases lying between them. CDR3 length equals 13 residues. Germline V gene data show CDR1 as SQVTM and CDR2 as ANQGSEA. Libraries were prepared by immunoSEQ multiplex PCR; TCRdb keeps only in-frame clonotypes and omits some of them. Found here are around 100,000 clones, 90% to 95% of them singletons; the top ten hold 2% to 3%. This TCR was recovered from an adult with an advanced solid tumor such as melanoma, head and neck, liver or kidney cancer. The material was CD4+ or CD8+ T cells sorted from blood, obtained in a trial of the OX40 agonist ivuxolimab. The rearrangement joins TRBV29-1 to TRBJ2-4; D possibly matches TRBD1 or TRBD2 (5 bases each). CDR3 in amino acids: CSVDEGDENIQYF. CDR3 nucleotides: TGCAGCGTTGATGAAGGGGACGAAAACATTCAGTACTTC.